This TCR beta chain was observed in a study of spatial heterogeneity in lung cancer. General observations from the study: At resection, ubiquitous expanded tumor TCRs appeared in blood more than at follow-up.

TCR cDNA molecules each carried a unique molecular identifier. In TCRdb, the 5' RACE reads were re-called with MiXCR into one record per CDR3 protein. The top ten hold 25% to 35% of the sample, which has approximately 30,000 distinct CDR3 sequences, about 10% seen once. Time point described: blood at routine non-recurrence follow-up after resection. This clonotype was seen repeatedly, ten times or more. Its target is unknown. This specimen was PBMCs, taken at follow-up. The clonotype originates from a female donor with early-stage non-small cell lung cancer.

The DNA of the CDR3 is TGCAGTGCTAGTCCTGCGAATGAGCAGTTCTTC. Translation: CSASPANEQFF. The chain recombines TRBV20-1 with TRBJ2-1; D gene unclear. There are 11 residues in the CDR3. Per the germline V gene, CDR1 is DFQATT and CDR2 is SNEGSKA (reference sequence). V was shortened by 3 bases and J by 7 bases, with 7 bases between the two germline ends.